This is a list of T cell receptor beta chains from one sample in a study of preoperative IRX-2 immunotherapy in early breast cancer. Repertoires were generated with immunoSEQ multiplex PCR, while TCRdb's copy carries only in-frame clones and drops some. The sample gives fewer than 35,000 clones, roughly 86% of which show up once; approximately 1.5% is in the top ten. Specimen: tumor tissue, collected after IRX-2 immunotherapy. These receptor sequences come from a human donor with breast cancer. The CDR3 runs from the conserved cysteine through the conserved F or W. A D gene is named only where the DNA matches it firmly. The size of a clone is reported for some rows only, either as once, few or many, or as a class for expanded clones.

V gene	J gene	clone size	D gene	CDR3 protein	CDR3 DNA
TRBV5-1	TRBJ1-1	NA	TRBD1	CASRLRSGGGGNTEAFF	TGCGCCAGCAGACTTCGGTCAGGGGGCGGCGGGAACACTGAAGCTTTCTTT
TRBV11-3	TRBJ2-2	NA	TRBD2	CASSHTSGRVTGELFF	TGTGCCAGCAGCCATACTAGCGGGAGGGTCACCGGGGAGCTGTTTTTT
TRBV6-8	TRBJ2-7	NA	TRBD1	CASSTGGFGNEQYF	TGTGCCAGCAGTACAGGGGGCTTTGGGAACGAGCAGTACTTC
TRBV28	TRBJ1-4	NA	TRBD1	CASTWDSLATNEKLFF	TGTGCCAGCACCTGGGACAGCCTGGCAACTAATGAAAAACTGTTTTTT
TRBV15	TRBJ2-5	few	NA	CATSIEGLTGTQYF	TGTGCCACCAGCATTGAAGGGTTAACTGGGACCCAGTACTTC
TRBV11-3	TRBJ1-1	NA	NA	CASRPDIRNTEAFF	TGTGCCAGCAGACCGGACATAAGGAACACTGAAGCTTTCTTT
TRBV6-8	TRBJ2-1	NA	NA	CASRPSRGAKFF	TGTGCCAGCAGACCCTCCCGGGGGGCAAAGTTCTTC
TRBV11-3	TRBJ1-1	NA	TRBD1	CASSLDRGLGTEAFF	TGTGCCAGCAGCTTAGACAGGGGGCTAGGGACTGAAGCTTTCTTT
TRBV11-1	TRBJ2-3	NA	NA	CASSLEVGTDTQYF	TGTGCCAGCAGCTTGGAGGTGGGCACAGATACGCAGTATTTT
TRBV7-6	TRBJ1-1	NA	NA	CASSQAGVILTEAFF	TGTGCCAGCAGCCAAGCGGGAGTAATCCTCACTGAAGCTTTCTTT
TRBV7-5	TRBJ2-7	NA	NA	CASSQVPPGQGYEQYF	TGTGCCAGCAGCCAAGTCCCTCCGGGACAGGGTTACGAGCAGTACTTC
TRBV6-8	TRBJ1-1	once	NA	CASRMTDIQNTEAFF	TGTGCCAGCAGGATGACAGACATTCAAAACACTGAAGCTTTCTTT
TRBV6-8	TRBJ2-7	NA	NA	CAIRENGLSYEQYF	TGTGCCATCAGAGAGAACGGACTGAGCTACGAGCAGTACTTC
TRBV6-8	TRBJ2-1	NA	NA	CASSDSFRLSYNEQFF	TGTGCCAGCAGTGACTCGTTTCGACTTTCCTACAATGAGCAGTTCTTC
TRBV6-8	TRBJ1-1	NA	TRBD1	CASSRTGANTEAFF	TGTGCCAGCAGTCGGACAGGGGCCAACACTGAAGCTTTCTTT
TRBV4-1	TRBJ1-1	NA	NA	CASSQGVVNTEAFF	TGCGCCAGCAGCCAAGGGGTGGTGAACACTGAAGCTTTCTTT
TRBV7-6	TRBJ2-3	NA	TRBD2	CASSRLSGRSDTQYF	TGTGCCAGCAGCAGACTTAGCGGGAGGTCAGATACGCAGTATTTT
TRBV19	TRBJ1-5	NA	NA	CASKTGLNNQPQHF	TGTGCCAGTAAGACGGGACTGAACAATCAGCCCCAGCATTTT
TRBV11-3	TRBJ2-3	NA	NA	CASSLDGGAYKRTQYF	TGTGCCAGCAGCTTAGATGGGGGGGCGTATAAGCGGACGCAGTATTTT
TRBV19	TRBJ1-1	NA	NA	CASSIDPGMNTEAFF	TGTGCCAGTAGTATTGATCCAGGGATGAACACTGAAGCTTTCTTT
TRBV11-3	TRBJ1-2	NA	TRBD1	CASSSWGTGLGYTF	TGTGCCAGCAGCTCGTGGGGGACAGGTCTTGGCTACACCTTC
TRBV6-8	TRBJ1-2	NA	TRBD1	CASSFLPGQGVGYTF	TGTGCCAGCAGCTTCCTACCGGGACAGGGAGTTGGCTACACCTTC
TRBV19	TRBJ1-2	NA	NA	CASSIGRANYGYTF	TGTGCCAGTAGTATTGGCAGAGCCAACTATGGCTACACCTTC
TRBV6-8	TRBJ2-4	once	NA	CASSYVPVPKNIQYF	TGTGCCAGCAGTTACGTCCCAGTTCCCAAAAACATTCAGTACTTC
TRBV11-3	TRBJ2-1	once	NA	CASSLEEFSYNEQFF	TGTGCCAGCAGCTTAGAAGAGTTCTCCTACAATGAGCAGTTCTTC
TRBV11-3	TRBJ1-5	few	NA	CASSLIRANQPQHF	TGTGCCAGCAGCTTAATCAGGGCCAATCAGCCCCAGCATTTT
TRBV15	TRBJ2-7	NA	NA	CATSPRREGPRSYEQYF	TGTGCCACCAGCCCCCGGCGTGAAGGGCCCCGGTCCTACGAGCAGTACTTC
TRBV19	TRBJ2-1	NA	TRBD1	CASRRDRGSWDEQFF	TGTGCCAGTAGACGCGACAGGGGGAGTTGGGATGAGCAGTTCTTC
TRBV6-8	TRBJ1-1	NA	TRBD1	CASSYSLTGGNTEAFF	TGTGCCAGCAGTTACTCTCTGACAGGGGGCAACACTGAAGCTTTCTTT
TRBV6-8	TRBJ1-5	NA	NA	CASSWGMGASGSNQPQHF	TGTGCCAGCAGTTGGGGGATGGGGGCGAGTGGGAGCAATCAGCCCCAGCATTTT
TRBV12-5	TRBJ1-3	NA	TRBD1	CASGLSAGGNTIYF	TGTGCTAGTGGTTTGTCGGCAGGGGGCAACACCATATATTTT
TRBV30	TRBJ1-2	once	NA	CAWSQGPPNGYTF	TGTGCCTGGAGCCAGGGGCCTCCTAATGGCTACACCTTC
TRBV19	TRBJ2-3	NA	TRBD1	CASAHRGTSTDTQYF	TGTGCCAGTGCGCACAGGGGGACTAGCACAGATACGCAGTATTTT